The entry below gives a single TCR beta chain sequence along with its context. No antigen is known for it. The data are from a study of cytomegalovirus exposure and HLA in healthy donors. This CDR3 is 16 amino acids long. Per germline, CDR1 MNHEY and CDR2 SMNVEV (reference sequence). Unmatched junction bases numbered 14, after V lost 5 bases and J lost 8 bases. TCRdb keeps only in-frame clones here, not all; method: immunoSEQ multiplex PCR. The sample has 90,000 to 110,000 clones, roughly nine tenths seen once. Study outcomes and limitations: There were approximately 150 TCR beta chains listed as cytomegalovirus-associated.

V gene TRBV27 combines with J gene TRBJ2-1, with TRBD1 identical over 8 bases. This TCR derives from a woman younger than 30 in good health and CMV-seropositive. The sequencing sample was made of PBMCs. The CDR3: CASSPRQDRVRDEQFF. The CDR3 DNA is TGTGCCAGCAGTCCTCGCCAGGACAGGGTAAGGGATGAGCAGTTCTTC.